The present TCR beta chain was sequenced within a study of identical twins. In this sample, this clonotype turned up many times. Antigen unknown. TCRdb re-called the 5' RACE reads with MiXCR, one entry per CDR3 protein. This sample has 550,000 to 800,000 distinct CDR3 sequences, with roughly 6.6% found just once. Germline V gives CDR1 SGHDN, CDR2 FVKESK. The CDR3 totals 17 residues. The V gene lost 1 base and the J gene lost 0 bases, with 15 bases spanning the gap. Study-wide results and limits: Reduced insertions were recorded for abundant cord blood beta clonotypes, with no such pattern in memory repertoires. In zero-insertion analyses, partial confounding could arise from invariant MAIT and iNKT cells. Modeled out-of-frame TCR alpha sharing in monozygotic twins fell below observed levels. The study based its conclusions on cross-sectional statistical analysis and did not follow the same donors.

The sample also formed part of further work on yellow fever vaccine responses in identical twins.

The TCR sequence derives from a woman aged 18-30 years in good health. Specimen: PBMCs. The rearrangement links TRBV14 to TRBJ1-1; no reliable D call. The DNA for the CDR3 is TGTGCCAGCAGCCAAGTCGGGAGCAGGAACATGAACACTGAAGCTTTCTTT. This gives the protein CASSQVGSRNMNTEAFF. Using reference TRBV14 and TRBJ1-1 for the parts outside the CDR3, the full variable domain is EAGVTQFPSHSVIEKGQTVTLRCDPISGHDNLYWYRRVMGKEIKFLLHFVKESKQDESGMPNNRFLAERTGGTYSTLKVQPAELEDSGVYFCASSQVGSRNMNTEAFFGQGTRLTVV.